The next 10 T cell receptor beta chains were all read from a single sample in a study of cytomegalovirus exposure and HLA in healthy donors. Primers included in the PCR were 60 Vbeta and 13 Jbeta primers. Here immunoSEQ multiplex PCR was the method, and the copy in TCRdb shows in-frame clones only, minus some. The sample comprises 100,000 or so clones, approximately 72% of which are singletons, and around 10% rests with the top ten. The specimen was PBMCs. Every receptor here comes from a man aged 30-40 years in good health and CMV-seropositive.

The V call is TRBV5-1, the J call TRBJ2-5; 11 bases fit TRBD1. The CDR3 sequence is 15 residues long. CDR1 is SGHRS and CDR2 is YFSETQ in the germline V gene. The J segment lost 3 bases and the V segment lost 5 bases, leaving 6 bases of the junction unmatched. As DNA, the CDR3 is TGCGCCAGCAGACCGAGGACAGGGGGCGAAGAGACCCAGTACTTC. Translating gives CASRPRTGGEETQYF.

This CDR3 reads CASSQREGGAYNEQFF. Here the CDR3 DNA reads TGCGCCAGCAGCCAACGGGAAGGGGGGGCTTACAATGAGCAGTTCTTC. The rearrangement uses TRBV4-1 and TRBJ2-1, with D possibly TRBD2 on 7 matching bases. This CDR3 has 16 amino acids. Germline CDR1 MGHRA, CDR2 YSYEKL. With 2 bases removed from V and 4 bases from J, the gap between germline ends came to 15 bases.

The chain carries TRBV11-3 and TRBJ2-4; tentatively, D is TRBD2 (7 bases). Germline CDR1 and CDR2: SGHNT and YENEEA. The CDR3 has 13 residues. V lost 5 bases and J lost 8, with 13 bases in between. CDR3 loop: CASSRGGVDIQYF. The CDR3 bases are TGTGCCAGCAGCAGGGGGGGAGTGGACATTCAGTACTTC.

This clone was detected once. The chain is built from TRBV2 and TRBJ2-4; D might be TRBD2 (6 bases). V was clipped by 3 bases and J by 6 bases, with 6 bases between them. Germline V CDR1 and CDR2: SNHLY, FYNNEI. The CDR3 has 12 residues. The CDR3 loop reads CASSERGNIQYF. The CDR3 nucleotides read TGTGCCAGCAGTGAGCGGGGAAACATTCAGTACTTC.

The V and J genes are TRBV9 and TRBJ1-1; unclear D gene. The germline CDR1 and CDR2 sequences are SGDLS and YYNGEE. The CDR3 sequence is 13 residues long. The germline V and J ends were trimmed by 0 bases and 4 bases, with 7 bases remaining between them. This CDR3 is CASSVESGTEAFF. CDR3 sequence (DNA): TGTGCCAGCAGCGTAGAATCCGGCACTGAAGCTTTCTTT.

J is TRBJ2-7 and V is TRBV19; 9 nucleotides line up with TRBD1. J lost 2 bases, V lost 7 bases, and 9 bases had no gene match. Germline V gene data show CDR1 as LNHDA and CDR2 as SQIVND (reference sequence). The CDR3 is 15 amino acids. The CDR3 nucleotides read TGTGCCAGTAAGGCCCGACAGGGGGAAACCTACGAGCAGTACTTC. Protein product: CASKARQGETYEQYF.

The chain combines TRBV5-6 with TRBJ2-5, with TRBD1 matching over 9 bases. The CDR3 covers 18 residues. The J segment lost 0 bases and the V segment lost 0 bases, leaving 9 bases of the junction unmatched. Germline V gene sequence: CDR1 SGHDT, CDR2 YYEEEE. CDR3 in DNA: TGTGCCAGCAGCTTGGTTTCCGGGACAGGGACCTACCAAGAGACCCAGTACTTC. Amino acids: CASSLVSGTGTYQETQYF. Based on the CDR3 plus reference TRBV5-6 and TRBJ2-5, the full variable domain is DAGVTQSPTHLIKTRGQQVTLRCSPKSGHDTVSWYQQALGQGPQFIFQYYEEEERQRGNFPDRFSGHQFPNYSSELNVNALLLGDSALYLCASSLVSGTGTYQETQYFGPGTRLLVL.

This clone was found a few times. V is TRBV27 and J is TRBJ1-1; tentatively, D is TRBD1 (6 bases). Between the trimmed V and J ends, which lost 5 bases and 5 bases, there was a span of 18 bases. Germline loops: CDR1 MNHEY, CDR2 SMNVEV (reference sequence). CDR3 length equals 15 residues. CDR3 sequence reads: CASSEVQGTGTEAFF. The CDR3, as DNA: TGTGCCAGCAGTGAGGTACAGGGCACGGGGACTGAAGCTTTCTTT.

This chain uses TRBV9 with TRBJ2-3, with TRBD1 identical over 7 bases. Trimming took 5 bases from V and 2 from J; bases not matched to a gene: 5. The V gene's germline CDR1 is SGDLS and CDR2 YYNGEE. This CDR3 region has 14 residues. The CDR3 DNA sequence: TGTGCCAGCAGTAGGGACAGAACCACAGATACGCAGTATTTT. Its protein is CASSRDRTTDTQYF.

The J gene is TRBJ2-5, the V gene TRBV21-1; whether TRBD1, the table's D call, matches the DNA was not checked. TRBV21-1 constitutes a pseudogene. The CDR3 spans 15 residues. The CDR3 here is CASSNTGLVKETQYF. The CDR3 DNA sequence: TGTGCCAGCAGCAACACAGGGTTGGTGAAAGAGACCCAGTACTTC.